A selection of T cell receptor beta chains follows, all from one sample in a study of T cell repertoires in cytomegalovirus infection. One entry per CDR3 protein results from TCRdb running MiXCR on the reads. The table has around 740,000 distinct CDR3 sequences, less than 40% seen once. The sample was PBMCs. These receptors all come from a human donor in good health (CMV status not recorded). Some clones in this sample may be carry-over from other donors' samples. CDR3s include the opening cysteine and the closing phenylalanine or tryptophan. Each record gives: J gene, CDR3 length, V gene, D gene, clone size, CDR3 DNA, CDR3 protein. D genes are given only for firm matches. Where a row states a size, it is once, few, many or the class of an expanded clone; other rows omit it.

J: TRBJ1-5; length: 14; V: TRBV28; D: -; size: -; DNA: TGTGCCAGCACGACAGGCAGGGACAATCAGCCCCAGCATTTT; CDR3: CASTTGRDNQPQHF
J: TRBJ2-1; length: 18; V: TRBV5-8; D: TRBD2; size: -; DNA: TGTGCCAGCAGCTTGGGTCTAGCGGGAGAGACTTTGCACAATGAGCAGTTCTTC; CDR3: CASSLGLAGETLHNEQFF
J: TRBJ1-2; length: 15; V: TRBV6-2/TRBV6-3; D: -; size: -; DNA: TGTGCCAGCAGTTACGGGAGGGGGATTAACTATGGCTACACCTTC; CDR3: CASSYGRGINYGYTF
J: TRBJ1-2; length: 15; V: TRBV6-5; D: -; size: -; DNA: TGTGCCAGCAGTTACTCCGGGTCTACCTCCTATGGCTACACCTTC; CDR3: CASSYSGSTSYGYTF
J: TRBJ2-2; length: 15; V: TRBV7-2; D: -; size: -; DNA: TGTGCCAGCAGATCCGGGACCGCTACGACCGGGGTGCTGTTTTTT; CDR3: CASRSGTATTGVLFF
J: TRBJ2-7; length: 16; V: TRBV7-2; D: TRBD2; size: once; DNA: TGTGCAAGCAGCGCGTTGACTAGCGGGATGGCCTACGAGCAGTACTTC; CDR3: CASSALTSGMAYEQYF
J: TRBJ1-4; length: 13; V: TRBV5-3; D: -; size: once; DNA: TGTGCCAGCAGCTCGTATGGGGGCGGCGAACTGTTTTTT; CDR3: CASSSYGGGELFF
J: TRBJ2-4; length: 17; V: TRBV6-6; D: TRBD2; size: few; DNA: TGTGCCAGCAGTTACTGGGGGGGGGGGGAGGCCAAAAACATTCAGTACTTC; CDR3: CASSYWGGGEAKNIQYF
J: TRBJ1-4; length: 15; V: TRBV28; D: -; size: -; DNA: TGTGCCAGCAGTTTTGTTACAGGCCATAATGAAAAACTGTTTTTT; CDR3: CASSFVTGHNEKLFF
J: TRBJ2-5; length: 16; V: TRBV5-6; D: -; size: few; DNA: TGTGCCAGCAGCAGCCGGGACACCCCGTACCAAGAGACCCAGTACTTC; CDR3: CASSSRDTPYQETQYF
J: TRBJ2-5; length: 15; V: TRBV28; D: -; size: -; DNA: TGTGCCAGCATTTTAGGATCGGGGGGCAGCGAGACCCAGTACTTC; CDR3: CASILGSGGSETQYF
J: TRBJ1-1; length: 16; V: TRBV12-3/TRBV12-4; D: -; size: -; DNA: TGTGCCAGCCGTTTAAGGGTGTTGGGGGTGGACACTGAAGCTTTCTTT; CDR3: CASRLRVLGVDTEAFF
J: TRBJ2-1; length: 14; V: TRBV6-1; D: -; size: few; DNA: TGTGCCAGCAGTGAAGACCAGGGATCGGACGAGCAGTTCTTC; CDR3: CASSEDQGSDEQFF
J: TRBJ2-7; length: 11; V: TRBV6-1; D: -; size: -; DNA: TGTGCCAGCAGTACCGACTGGGAGCAGTACTTC; CDR3: CASSTDWEQYF
J: TRBJ1-4; length: 12; V: TRBV6-2/TRBV6-3; D: -; size: -; DNA: TGTGCCAGCAGTAGGCCACTGGATAAACTGTTTTTT; CDR3: CASSRPLDKLFF
J: TRBJ2-1; length: 13; V: TRBV19; D: TRBD1; size: -; DNA: TGTGCCAGCACCAGGGGGACCTACAATGAGCAGTTCTTC; CDR3: CASTRGTYNEQFF
J: TRBJ2-5; length: 13; V: TRBV28; D: -; size: -; DNA: TGTGCCAGCAGTTTACCAGGGATGGCGACCCAGTACTTC; CDR3: CASSLPGMATQYF
J: TRBJ2-5; length: 15; V: TRBV6-6; D: TRBD2; size: few; DNA: TGTGCCAGCAGTCCCCCGGGACTAGCGGTAGAGACCCAGTACTTC; CDR3: CASSPPGLAVETQYF
J: TRBJ1-4; length: 15; V: TRBV6-1; D: -; size: -; DNA: TGTGCCAGCAGGTCGTGGGTTATGAGGGATGAAAAACTGTTTTTT; CDR3: CASRSWVMRDEKLFF
J: TRBJ1-1; length: 14; V: TRBV6-5; D: -; size: -; DNA: TGTGCCAGCAGTGGGACCCAGGGCATTGGTGAAGCTTTCTTT; CDR3: CASSGTQGIGEAFF
J: TRBJ2-5; length: 13; V: TRBV19; D: TRBD1; size: -; DNA: TGTGCCACCCGGGACAGAGGACAAGAGACCCAGTACTTC; CDR3: CATRDRGQETQYF
J: TRBJ1-5; length: 13; V: TRBV15; D: -; size: once; DNA: TGTGACACCAGCAGAGATCGGAATCAGCCCCAGCCGTTT; CDR3: CDTSRDRNQPQPF
J: TRBJ1-4; length: 15; V: TRBV6-1; D: -; size: -; DNA: TGTGCCAGCAGAAGGGAGGGTGCAACTAATGAAAAACTGTTTTTT; CDR3: CASRREGATNEKLFF
J: TRBJ1-5; length: 14; V: TRBV28; D: -; size: few; DNA: TGTGCCAGCAGAATCCCGAGGGGGAATCAGCCCCAGCATTTT; CDR3: CASRIPRGNQPQHF
J: TRBJ1-4; length: 16; V: TRBV7-4; D: -; size: few; DNA: TGTGCCAGCAGCCCAGGGGAGCGGACAACTAATGAAAAACTGTTTTTT; CDR3: CASSPGERTTNEKLFF
J: TRBJ2-3; length: 17; V: TRBV7-9; D: TRBD2; size: many; DNA: TGTGCCAGCAGGCCCTACGGGCGCGGGGGGCCCACAGATACGCAGTATTTT; CDR3: CASRPYGRGGPTDTQYF
J: TRBJ2-7; length: 15; V: TRBV7-2; D: TRBD2; size: -; DNA: TGTGCCAGCAGCTTTAGCGGGGGCCCACTCCACGAGCAGTACTTC; CDR3: CASSFSGGPLHEQYF
J: TRBJ2-1; length: 14; V: TRBV19; D: -; size: few; DNA: TGTGCCAGTAGTATAACCCTGACAGCTAATGAGCAGTTCTTC; CDR3: CASSITLTANEQFF
J: TRBJ2-1; length: 15; V: TRBV4-1; D: TRBD1; size: few; DNA: TGCGCCAGCAGCCGAGACAGGGGCCCGCTCAATGAGCAGTTCTTC; CDR3: CASSRDRGPLNEQFF
J: TRBJ2-3; length: 12; V: TRBV28; D: -; size: -; DNA: TGTGCAAGCAGCGAATACACAGATACGAAGTATTTT; CDR3: CASSEYTDTKYF
J: TRBJ2-7; length: 14; V: TRBV6-5; D: TRBD2; size: -; DNA: TGTGCCAGCAGCGGCAGCGGGGGAACCTACGAGCAGTACTTC; CDR3: CASSGSGGTYEQYF
J: TRBJ1-2; length: 15; V: TRBV7-9; D: -; size: -; DNA: TGTGCCAGCAGCCGACACGCCAAGGGGTTGGATGGCTACACCTTC; CDR3: CASSRHAKGLDGYTF
J: TRBJ2-6; length: 18; V: TRBV12-3/TRBV12-4; D: TRBD2; size: many; DNA: TGTGCCAGCAGTTCCGGACTAGCGGGAACTTCTGGGGCCAACGTCCTGACTTTC; CDR3: CASSSGLAGTSGANVLTF
J: TRBJ1-2; length: 15; V: TRBV6-1; D: -; size: few; DNA: TGTGCCAGCAGTGAAGAACGGGTTGGTAACTATGGCTACACCTTC; CDR3: CASSEERVGNYGYTF
J: TRBJ1-5; length: 13; V: TRBV28; D: -; size: -; DNA: TGTGCCAGCAGTTTTGAGGGTTATCAGCCCCAGCATTTT; CDR3: CASSFEGYQPQHF
J: TRBJ2-1; length: 13; V: TRBV6-4; D: -; size: few; DNA: TGTGCCAGCAGTAGGCAGGGGAACGATGAGCAGTTCTTC; CDR3: CASSRQGNDEQFF
J: TRBJ2-7; length: 15; V: TRBV7-2; D: -; size: many; DNA: TGTGCCAGCAGCCAACAAAGGACAGCGACCTACGAGCAGTACTTC; CDR3: CASSQQRTATYEQYF
J: TRBJ1-1; length: 11; V: TRBV2; D: -; size: -; DNA: TGTGCCAGCTGGGGAGGACCTGAAGCTTTCTTT; CDR3: CASWGGPEAFF
J: TRBJ2-7; length: 14; V: TRBV28; D: -; size: -; DNA: TGTGCCAGCAGTTTTAGTCGGGGTGGCTACGAGCAGTACTTC; CDR3: CASSFSRGGYEQYF
J: TRBJ1-2; length: 12; V: TRBV7-6; D: -; size: few; DNA: TGTGCCAGCAGCTCCGCGGGGAATGGCTACACCTTC; CDR3: CASSSAGNGYTF
J: TRBJ2-3; length: 16; V: TRBV12-3/TRBV12-4; D: TRBD2; size: -; DNA: TGTGCCAGCAGTTCGGGACTAGCGGGAGGCGCAGATACGCAGTATTTT; CDR3: CASSSGLAGGADTQYF
J: TRBJ2-5; length: 12; V: TRBV28; D: -; size: -; DNA: TGTGCCAGCGGGCGGGGCCGAGAGACCCAGTACTTC; CDR3: CASGRGRETQYF
J: TRBJ1-5; length: 15; V: TRBV30; D: TRBD1; size: -; DNA: TGTGCCTGGAGTGTGGACAGGGCCCCTAATCAGCCCCAGCATTTT; CDR3: CAWSVDRAPNQPQHF
J: TRBJ2-7; length: 14; V: TRBV6-5; D: -; size: few; DNA: TGTGCCAGCAGTTACGGCCCCGGTACCTACGAGCAGTACTTC; CDR3: CASSYGPGTYEQYF
J: TRBJ2-3; length: 16; V: TRBV7-2; D: TRBD2; size: -; DNA: TGTGCAAGCAGCCCAAGACTAGCGGGGTTGGCAGATACGCGGTATTTT; CDR3: CASSPRLAGLADTRYF
J: TRBJ1-1; length: 14; V: TRBV6-4; D: TRBD1; size: few; DNA: TGTGCCAGCAGTGCGACAGGGGGGCTCACTGAAGCTTTCTTT; CDR3: CASSATGGLTEAFF